Below, 23 T cell receptor beta chains from the same sample are listed, as sequenced in a study of cytomegalovirus exposure and HLA in healthy donors. The PCR contained 60 Vbeta and 13 Jbeta primers. Libraries were prepared by immunoSEQ multiplex PCR; TCRdb keeps only in-frame clonotypes and omits some of them. In the table there are roughly 150,000 clones, 76% of which are singletons. The sample taken for sequencing was PBMCs. The receptors come from a male donor in good health and CMV-seronegative.

This chain connects TRBV6-6 to TRBJ2-1, with TRBD2 identical over 13 bases. V was pared by 5 bases and J by 11 bases, with 6 bases of the junction left unmatched. From germline, CDR1 is MNHNY and CDR2 SVGAGI (reference sequence). This CDR3 is 14 amino acids long. CDR3 nucleotides: TGTGCCAGCAGTGGGACTAGCGGGGTAATGAAGCAGTTCTTC. It translates to CASSGTSGVMKQFF.

This clone was recorded only once. The chain is built from TRBV12-5 and TRBJ2-1; 13 bases are a match to TRBD2. Looked up from germline, CDR1 is LGHNT and CDR2 is FRNRAP. The CDR3 contains 19 residues. V was clipped by 3 bases and J by 1 base; unmatched bases: 9. CDR3 in DNA: TGTGCTAGTGGTTTTCTTGCCCGGACTAGCGGGGGTTCCTACAATGAGCAGTTCTTC. Amino acid sequence: CASGFLARTSGGSYNEQFF.

The V gene is TRBV2, the J gene TRBJ1-2; 7 bases are a match to TRBD1. The CDR3 is made up of 14 amino acids. The germline gives CDR1 SNHLY, CDR2 FYNNEI. J lost 6 bases, V lost 7 bases, and 11 bases had no gene match. The CDR3 spells CASKGSTGAHGYTF. CDR3 sequence (DNA): TGTGCCAGCAAGGGGTCAACAGGGGCTCATGGCTACACCTTC.

This chain links TRBV4-1 with TRBJ2-3, with TRBD2 identical over 9 bases. V gave up 0 bases and J gave up 4 bases; unmatched junction bases: 8. CDR1 MGHRA and CDR2 YSYEKL come from the germline V gene. CDR3 length equals 17 residues. The CDR3 nucleotides are TGCGCCAGCAGCCAAGAAGGCCTAGCGGGGAGGTCAGATACGCAGTATTTT. Residues: CASSQEGLAGRSDTQYF.

The rearrangement joins TRBV18 to TRBJ1-4, with D possibly TRBD1 on 6 matching bases. Germline lookup yields CDR1 KGHSH and CDR2 LQKENI. V lost 3 bases and J lost 0, with 8 bases in between. There are 15 residues in the CDR3. CDR3 in DNA: TGTGCCAGCTCACCTAGGACAGCAACTAATGAAAAACTGTTTTTT. Protein: CASSPRTATNEKLFF.

The chain recombines TRBV5-6 with TRBJ1-1; a weak D match, TRBD1 (5 bases). The CDR3 totals 14 residues. Germline loops: CDR1 SGHDT, CDR2 YYEEEE. V was pared by 0 bases and J by 6 bases, with 12 bases between. Written as DNA, the CDR3 is TGTGCCAGCAGCTTGGCATACCGGGGGGCTGAAGCTTTCTTT. Its translation is CASSLAYRGAEAFF.

J is TRBJ1-2 and V is TRBV7-2; a weak D match, TRBD1 (6 bases). The germline CDR1 and CDR2 sequences are SGHTA and FQGNSA. V lost 1 base, J lost 4 bases, and 10 bases lay in between. The CDR3 sequence is 14 residues long. The CDR3 is CASSLGGRAYGYTF. CDR3 nucleotides: TGTGCCAGCAGCTTAGGGGGGCGAGCCTATGGCTACACCTTC.

The genes are TRBV18 and TRBJ1-2, with 7 bases fitting TRBD1. The CDR3 length is 15 residues. The germline V gene encodes CDR1 KGHSH and CDR2 LQKENI. V lost 6 bases to trimming and J lost 0 bases; unmatched junction nucleotides: 7. The CDR3 sequence: CASSPATGTNYGYTF. CDR3 nucleotide sequence: TGTGCCAGCTCTCCGGCGACAGGGACTAACTATGGCTACACCTTC.

A few counts support this clone. This chain uses TRBV7-3 with TRBJ1-1; no clear D. Germline V lookup: CDR1 SGHTA, CDR2 FQGTGA. V gave up 2 bases and J gave up 1 base, with 11 bases separating them. This CDR3 has 15 residues. The CDR3 spells CASSLYPERNTEAFF. The DNA for the CDR3 is TGTGCCAGCAGCTTATACCCAGAAAGGAACACTGAAGCTTTCTTT.

This clone has a handful of counts. The chain employs TRBV4-2 and TRBJ1-1; 8 bases line up with TRBD1. The J segment lost 0 bases and the V segment lost 1 base, leaving 7 bases of the junction unmatched. This CDR3 is built from 17 residues. Germline V CDR1 and CDR2: LGHNA, YNFKEQ. CDR3 nucleotides: TGTGCCAGCAGCCAAGTGACAGGGGAAGGGATGAACACTGAAGCTTTCTTT. This sequence encodes CASSQVTGEGMNTEAFF.

This chain joins TRBV11-2 and TRBJ2-7, with D possibly being TRBD2 (6 bases). V shed 10 bases and J shed 3 bases, with 19 bases lying between them. Germline lookup yields CDR1 SGHAT and CDR2 FQNNGV. The CDR3 consists of 14 residues. CDR3 nucleotides: TGTGCCATAAGTCAGGGAGGTGGCCGCTACGAGCAGTACTTC. Translation: CAISQGGGRYEQYF.

This chain links TRBV7-3 with TRBJ2-3, with D maybe TRBD2 (5 bases). The CDR3 has 15 residues. V gave up 4 bases and J gave up 2 bases, with 13 bases separating them. Germline V gene lookup returns CDR1 SGHTA and CDR2 FQGTGA. CDR3 sequence: CASSSGLTITDTQYF. The DNA for the CDR3 is TGTGCCAGCAGCTCGGGATTGACTATCACAGATACGCAGTATTTT.

The genes are TRBV28 and TRBJ2-1; tentatively, D is TRBD1 (5 bases). V was pared by 3 bases and J by 3 bases, with 12 bases between. Germline lookup yields CDR1 MDHEN and CDR2 SYDVKM. CDR3 length equals 15 residues. Here the CDR3 DNA reads TGTGCCAGCAGTTTGGCAGGGTTGAACTACAATGAGCAGTTCTTC. Encoded protein: CASSLAGLNYNEQFF.

This chain connects TRBV28 to TRBJ1-6; 8 bases are shared with TRBD1. V was pared by 3 bases and J by 1 base, with 11 bases of the junction left unmatched. The CDR3 is made up of 19 amino acids. CDR1 and CDR2 (germline): MDHEN, SYDVKM. Here the CDR3 reads CASSFGATGGMSYNSPLHF. In DNA, the CDR3 is TGTGCCAGCAGTTTCGGGGCCACAGGGGGAATGTCCTATAATTCACCCCTCCACTTT.

The V gene is TRBV5-1, the J gene TRBJ2-5, with D possibly being TRBD2 (5 bases). The CDR3 runs to 13 residues. The V end was cut by 0 bases, the J end by 4 bases, with 7 bases between. Germline CDR1 reads SGHRS; CDR2 reads YFSETQ. CDR3 nucleotide sequence: TGCGCCAGCAGCTTGGCCGAGGGAGAGACCCAGTACTTC. It translates to CASSLAEGETQYF.

The chain employs TRBV28 and TRBJ1-4, with a possible D match to TRBD1 (5 bases). The CDR3 contains 13 residues. Germline V gene sequence: CDR1 MDHEN, CDR2 SYDVKM. Trimming shortened V by 2 bases and J by 13 bases, and 14 bases separated the two germline ends. Here the CDR3 reads CASSLGGSFRLFF. The CDR3 DNA is TGTGCCAGCAGTTTAGGGGGGTCGTTTCGACTGTTTTTT.

V is TRBV19 and J is TRBJ2-1; D ambiguous. V dropped 1 base and J dropped 8 bases, with 3 bases sitting between them. The CDR3 is 11 residues long. Looked up from germline, CDR1 is LNHDA and CDR2 is SQIVND (reference sequence). CDR3 protein: CASSIGDEQFF. In DNA, the CDR3 is TGTGCCAGTAGTATAGGCGATGAGCAGTTCTTC.

The chain uses TRBV28 and TRBJ2-3; TRBD2 aligns across 8 bases. The V and J ends lost 3 bases and 2 bases, in that order; junction bases with no gene match: 10. CDR1 is MDHEN and CDR2 is SYDVKM in the germline V gene. The length of the CDR3 is 17 residues. CDR3 DNA: TGTGCCAGCAGTTTTGCCGTTAGCGGGGTCACCACAGATACGCAGTATTTT. It encodes CASSFAVSGVTTDTQYF. The full variable domain, completed using reference TRBV28 and TRBJ2-3, is DVKVTQSSRYLVKRTGEKVFLECVQDMDHENMFWYRQDPGLGLRLIYFSYDVKMKEKGDIPEGYSVSREKKERFSLILESASTNQTSMYLCASSFAVSGVTTDTQYFGPGTRLTVL.

The V gene is TRBV30, the J gene TRBJ1-2; 11 nucleotides agree with TRBD1. The germline CDR1 and CDR2 sequences are GTSNPN and SVGIG (reference sequence). The J segment lost 7 bases and the V segment lost 5 bases, leaving 3 bases of the junction unmatched. The length of the CDR3 is 12 residues. The CDR3 is CAWGTGGTGYTF. CDR3 sequence (DNA): TGTGCCTGGGGGACAGGGGGTACTGGCTACACCTTC.

The chain combines TRBV9 with TRBJ1-5; no reliable D call. The V end lost 0 bases, the J end lost 6 bases, and 10 bases lay between the germline ends. The CDR3 is 14 residues long. Looked up from germline, CDR1 is SGDLS and CDR2 is YYNGEE. The CDR3 loop is CASSVGGSLQPQHF. CDR3 in DNA: TGTGCCAGCAGCGTAGGAGGGTCCCTTCAGCCCCAGCATTTT.

V usage is TRBV2 and J usage is TRBJ1-2; TRBD1 might be the D (5 bases). Germline lookup yields CDR1 SNHLY and CDR2 FYNNEI. Trimming removed 6 bases from V and 6 bases from J, with 11 bases in between. CDR3 size: 12 residues. The CDR3, as DNA: TGTGCCAGCAGCGGCAGGGTTAATGGCTACACCTTC. Its translation is CASSGRVNGYTF.

The chain is built from TRBV19 and TRBJ2-7, with 7 bases fitting TRBD1. The V gene's germline CDR1 is LNHDA and CDR2 SQIVND (reference sequence). The trim removed 6 bases at V and 2 bases at J, leaving 7 bases unmatched. This CDR3 has 14 amino acids. The CDR3 loop reads CASSPQGVPYEQYF. The CDR3 DNA follows: TGTGCCAGTAGCCCCCAGGGGGTGCCCTACGAGCAGTACTTC.

This clone was found once. V usage is TRBV29-1 and J usage is TRBJ2-1; D unclear. The CDR3 loop spans 12 amino acids. Germline CDR1 and CDR2: SQVTM and ANQGSEA. Trimming left V 1 base short and J 14 bases short, with 15 bases between. CDR3: CSVEVPGAQEFF. The CDR3, as DNA: TGCAGCGTTGAAGTCCCCGGCGCCCAGGAGTTCTTC.